The 12 T cell receptor beta chains reported below all come from one sample, sequenced in a study of beta chain bispecific antibodies for T cell cancers. The study, taken as a whole, reports: The TRBV12-3 share of total TRBV signal fell around 99% after anti-TRBV12 rather than anti-CD19 exposure. Normal T cells contributed less of the targeted TRBV signal than the leukemia cells did.

The antigens these receptors bind are not known. TCRdb re-analysed the 5' RACE reads in MiXCR, keeping a single row per CDR3 protein. This sample yields more than 20,000 distinct CDR3 sequences, of which around 2% are seen a single time; more than 4.5% belongs to the top ten. Blood mononuclear cells were expanded for around three days using either OKT3 anti-CD3 antibody or CD3/CD28 beads. The sequences come from healthy donor T cells cultured with leukemia cells, collected from a culture containing a bispecific antibody targeting TCR Vbeta12. These receptors were obtained from a human donor in good health. Some clones in this sample may be carry-over from other donors' samples.

This clonotype was seen many times. The V and J genes are TRBV27 and TRBJ2-1, with D hard to call. The CDR3 contains 13 residues. Trimming cost V 5 bases and J 4 bases, with 9 bases left between them. The germline CDR1 and CDR2 sequences are MNHEY and SMNVEV (reference sequence). The CDR3 here is CASSDRPYNEQFF. CDR3 in DNA: TGTGCCAGCAGTGATCGGCCGTACAATGAGCAGTTCTTC.

In this sample, this clonotype turned up many times. The chain employs TRBV9 and TRBJ2-1; D is unclear. Per germline, CDR1 SGDLS and CDR2 YYNGEE. The CDR3 contains 15 residues. V lost 0 bases and J 6 bases, leaving 13 bases between the germline ends. CDR3 residues: CASSVGLVSSNEQFF. DNA of the CDR3: TGTGCCAGCAGCGTAGGCCTAGTATCTAGCAATGAGCAGTTCTTC. Full variable domain (rest looked up from reference TRBV9 and TRBJ2-1): DSGVTQTPKHLITATGQRVTLRCSPRSGDLSVYWYQQSLDQGLQFLIQYYNGEERAKGNILERFSAQQFPDLHSELNLSSLELGDSALYFCASSVGLVSSNEQFFGPGTRLTVL.

This clonotype was picked up many times. The genes are TRBV28 and TRBJ1-4; D unclear. The V end was cut by 4 bases, the J end by 3 bases, with 15 bases between. The CDR3 spans 16 residues. Germline CDR1 and CDR2: MDHEN and SYDVKM. In nucleotides, the CDR3 is TGTGCCAGCAGTTGGGGTAGTTCCGAGGCTAATGAAAAACTGTTTTTT. This codes for CASSWGSSEANEKLFF. Full variable domain (remainder filled in from reference TRBV28 and TRBJ1-4): DVKVTQSSRYLVKRTGEKVFLECVQDMDHENMFWYRQDPGLGLRLIYFSYDVKMKEKGDIPEGYSVSREKKERFSLILESASTNQTSMYLCASSWGSSEANEKLFFGSGTQLSVL.

This clonotype has only a few counts. The V gene is TRBV25-1, the J gene TRBJ1-5; tentatively, D is TRBD1 (6 bases). V was shortened by 3 bases and J by 4 bases, with 13 bases between the two germline ends. The CDR3 consists of 15 residues. Per the germline V gene, CDR1 is MGHDK and CDR2 is SYGVNS. The CDR3 DNA reads as TGTGCCAGCAGTGAGGGGGACAAACCAAATCAGCCCCAGCATTTT. This encodes CASSEGDKPNQPQHF.

This clonotype was observed at least ten times. The chain combines TRBV5-1 with TRBJ2-3; D gene unclear. Trimming removed 0 bases from V and 5 bases from J, with 7 bases in between. The CDR3 length is 13 residues. Germline loops: CDR1 SGHRS, CDR2 YFSETQ. CDR3 protein: CASSLVPVDTQYF. CDR3 in DNA: TGCGCCAGCAGCTTGGTCCCTGTAGATACGCAGTATTTT. The full variable domain, in which reference TRBV5-1 and TRBJ2-3 provide the parts outside the CDR3, is KAGVTQTPRYLIKTRGQQVTLSCSPISGHRSVSWYQQTPGQGLQFLFEYFSETQRNKGNFPGRFSGRQFSNSRSEMNVSTLELGDSALYLCASSLVPVDTQYFGPGTRLTVL.

The sample holds many counts of this clonotype. The chain couples TRBV19 to TRBJ2-7, with D possibly TRBD1 on 5 matching bases. The CDR3 sequence is 13 residues long. Trimming removed 5 bases from V and 6 bases from J, with 14 bases in between. The germline V gene has CDR1 LNHDA and CDR2 SQIVND (reference sequence). The CDR3 region has the DNA TGTGCCAGTAGTGTGGTAGGGGATGCCGAGCAGTACTTC. Translated, it gives CASSVVGDAEQYF.

This clonotype was picked up many times. The V gene is TRBV14, the J gene TRBJ2-1; 12 positions agree with TRBD1. The germline CDR1 and CDR2 sequences are SGHDN and FVKESK. The CDR3 spans 15 residues. V was pared by 8 bases and J by 4 bases, with 6 bases of the junction left unmatched. The CDR3 DNA reads as TGTGCCAGCGGGGGACAGGGGGCGAGATACAATGAGCAGTTCTTC. Its translation: CASGGQGARYNEQFF.

This clonotype was observed at least ten times. The chain is built from TRBV5-1 and TRBJ2-7, with TRBD2 identical over 9 bases. This CDR3 has 16 residues. V lost 4 bases, J lost 6 bases, and 14 bases stayed unmatched. CDR1 and CDR2 (germline): SGHRS, YFSETQ. CDR3 in DNA: TGCGCCAGCAGCCGCGATGGGCGGGGGGGTCTTGGCGAGCAGTACTTC. It encodes CASSRDGRGGLGEQYF.

This sequence joins TRBV27 and TRBJ2-7, with 11 bases matching TRBD2. This CDR3 has 15 residues. In germline, CDR1 is MNHEY, CDR2 SMNVEV (reference sequence). After removal of 8 bases from V and 4 bases from J, the junction contained 10 bases not matched to a gene. In DNA form, the CDR3 reads TGTGCCAGCGCTTCTAGCGGGGGGACCGCATACGAGCAGTACTTC. Translated, it gives CASASSGGTAYEQYF.

The table lists this clonotype with a few counts. The chain has TRBV10-3 and TRBJ2-3, with 15 bases aligning to TRBD2. This CDR3 has 15 residues. The V and J ends lost 8 bases and 3 bases, in that order; junction bases with no gene match: 3. Germline-derived CDR1 and CDR2 are ENHRY and SYGVKD. CDR3 loop: CAIGGTSGGTDTQYF. CDR3 DNA: TGTGCCATCGGAGGGACTAGCGGGGGGACAGATACGCAGTATTTT.

This clonotype is labeled as medium-sized. J is TRBJ1-2 and V is TRBV5-1; 9 bases align to TRBD1. In germline, CDR1 is SGHRS, CDR2 YFSETQ. The CDR3 runs 14 residues. Unmatched junction bases numbered 4, after V lost 3 bases and J lost 4 bases. CDR3 sequence: CASSSTGGSYGYTF. The CDR3 nucleotides are TGCGCCAGCAGCTCGACAGGGGGGAGCTATGGCTACACCTTC.

This clonotype was found many times. The chain links TRBV29-1 to TRBJ2-2; possibly TRBD1 for D (5 bases). The CDR3 covers 13 residues. With 8 bases removed from V and 3 bases from J, the gap between germline ends came to 13 bases. Germline V gene data show CDR1 as SQVTM and CDR2 as ANQGSEA. The CDR3 DNA sequence: TGCAGCACTGTAGGGGTAGACACCGGGGAGCTGTTTTTT. Amino acids: CSTVGVDTGELFF.